A single T cell receptor (beta chain) is shown here with its context. The antigen is not known. This sample was included in a study of blood T cells in healthy people across ages. Whole-study context: Per two T cells, about one barcoded beta molecule was captured through template switching. Study-level points and caveats: Naive CD4+ cell counts and diversity both ran higher in long-lived than in aged donors.

A second roughly 6 to 11 cycle PCR used barcoded and J-beta primers. Every cDNA molecule carried a tag from a template-switch adaptor bearing 12 random nucleotides. From the 5' RACE reads, TCRdb called clonotypes with MiXCR, one entry per CDR3 protein. The table shows hundreds of thousands of distinct CDR3 sequences, with roughly 50% occurring only once. Peripheral blood was drawn, around 9.3 milliliters per donor. The sample comprised blood. The clonotype comes from a woman aged 60-75 years in good health.

Here the CDR3 reads CSARVGYDSPLHF. CDR3 sequence (DNA): TGCAGTGCTAGGGTTGGGTATGATTCACCCCTCCACTTT. This chain connects TRBV20-1 to TRBJ1-6; D not resolved. CDR3 length equals 13 residues. Germline CDR1 and CDR2: DFQATT and SNEGSKA (reference sequence). V lost 3 bases, J lost 8 bases, and 11 bases lay in between.